This T cell receptor (beta chain) is drawn from a study of T cells after yellow fever vaccination. Study-level points and caveats: Contaminants from the bulk population, in the form of abundant clonotypes, could be found in FACS-sorted repertoires. Reappearance after the booster was observed for most primary-vaccination clones (roughly 96% CD4, more than 70% CD8).

MiXCR, run by TCRdb on the 5' RACE reads, gives a single entry per CDR3 protein. The top ten hold about 15% of the sample, which has 450,000 to 650,000 distinct CDR3 sequences, around a fifth seen once. Concerning this clonotype itself: Its specificity is not known.

The CDR3 consists of 19 residues. The sequencing used PBMCs, collected roughly 20 days after the first yellow fever vaccination. The receptor was derived from a man between 18 and 35 years old who received the YFV17D yellow fever vaccine. J is TRBJ1-5 and V is TRBV12-2. TRBV12-2 is termed a pseudogene. CDR3 in DNA: TGTGCAAGTCGCTTAGTTAGTCAGAGCCCTAGTGCCCCAACTAAGCCCCAGCATTTT. Amino acid sequence: CASRLVSQSPSAPTKPQHF.